The T cell receptor (beta chain) described here comes from a study of OX40 agonist ivuxolimab in advanced cancers. TCRdb's copy holds only in-frame clones and misses some; the assay was immunoSEQ multiplex PCR. Of fewer than 90,000 clones listed, around 87% were seen once; the top ten hold just under 0.25%. There are 15 residues in the CDR3. Germline CDR1 reads SQVTM; CDR2 reads ANQGSEA. The V gene lost 5 bases and the J gene lost 0 bases, with 14 bases spanning the gap. This clone has a handful of counts. Sequencing used CD4+ or CD8+ T cells sorted from blood, obtained in a trial of the OX40 agonist ivuxolimab. This TCR came from an adult with an advanced solid tumor such as melanoma, head and neck, liver or kidney cancer. The chain links TRBV29-1 to TRBJ1-5; the D gene is possibly TRBD1 (5 bases). CDR3 nucleotides: TGCAGCGTTATGGTGGGGGGAATTAGCAATCAGCCCCAGCATTTT. Its protein product is CSVMVGGISNQPQHF.